This T cell receptor beta chain was sequenced during a study of identifying expanded T cells in peripheral blood. Measured with immunoSEQ multiplex PCR; TCRdb has only the in-frame clones, and not every one. The sample shows about 63,000 clones, about 85% of them seen only once. No infections or other immune events were documented during collection. Notes on the study in general: Differentially abundant clones: around 1.2 between replicates, just under 17 at around 14 days, 19 to 20 at four. Across healthy donors, higher total template counts meant significantly greater approximately two-week count variance.

This clone was detected only a few times. Its antigen remains unknown. The ends were cut back, 5 bases at V and 2 bases at J, with 8 bases in the middle. The CDR3 is 13 residues long. Germline assignment: CDR1 PRHDT and CDR2 FYEKMQ (reference sequence). Sequenced sample: blood. This chain connects TRBV13 to TRBJ2-3; D gene uncertain. The clonotype originates from a person between 18 and 75 years old in good health. CDR3: CASSRQPTDTQYF. The CDR3 DNA sequence: TGTGCCAGCAGCCGACAACCCACAGATACGCAGTATTTT.